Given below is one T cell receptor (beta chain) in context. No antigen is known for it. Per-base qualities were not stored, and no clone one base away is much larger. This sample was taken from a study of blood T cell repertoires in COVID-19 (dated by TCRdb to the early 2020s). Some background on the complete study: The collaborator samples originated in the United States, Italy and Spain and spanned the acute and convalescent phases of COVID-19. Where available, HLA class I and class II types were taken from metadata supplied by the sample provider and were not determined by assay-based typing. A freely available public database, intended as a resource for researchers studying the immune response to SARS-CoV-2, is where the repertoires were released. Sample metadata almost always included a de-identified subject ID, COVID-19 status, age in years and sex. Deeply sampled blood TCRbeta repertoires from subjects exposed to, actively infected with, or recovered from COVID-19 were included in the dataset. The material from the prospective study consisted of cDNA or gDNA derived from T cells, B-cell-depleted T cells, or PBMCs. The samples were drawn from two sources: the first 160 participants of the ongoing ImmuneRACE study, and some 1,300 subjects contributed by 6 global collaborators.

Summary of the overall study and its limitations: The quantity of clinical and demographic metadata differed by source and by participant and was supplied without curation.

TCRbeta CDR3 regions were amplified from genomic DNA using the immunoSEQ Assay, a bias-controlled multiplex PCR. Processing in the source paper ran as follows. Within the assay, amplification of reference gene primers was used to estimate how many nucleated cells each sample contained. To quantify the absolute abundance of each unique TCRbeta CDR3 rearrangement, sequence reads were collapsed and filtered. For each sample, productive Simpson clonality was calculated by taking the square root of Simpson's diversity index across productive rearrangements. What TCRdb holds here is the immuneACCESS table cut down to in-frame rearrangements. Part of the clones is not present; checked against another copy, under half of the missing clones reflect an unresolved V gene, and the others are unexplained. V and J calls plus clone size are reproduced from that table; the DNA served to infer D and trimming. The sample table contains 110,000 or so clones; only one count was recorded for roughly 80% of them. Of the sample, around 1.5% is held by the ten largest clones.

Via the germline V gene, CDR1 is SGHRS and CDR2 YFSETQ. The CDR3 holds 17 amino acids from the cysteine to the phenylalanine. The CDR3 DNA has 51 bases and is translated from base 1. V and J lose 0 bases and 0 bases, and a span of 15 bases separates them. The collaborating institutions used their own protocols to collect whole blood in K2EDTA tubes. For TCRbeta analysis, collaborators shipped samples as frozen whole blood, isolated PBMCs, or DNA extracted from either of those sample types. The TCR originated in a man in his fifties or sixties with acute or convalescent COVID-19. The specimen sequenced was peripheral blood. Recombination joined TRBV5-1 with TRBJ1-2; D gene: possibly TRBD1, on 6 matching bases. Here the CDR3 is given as CASSLAGGLNPNYGYTF. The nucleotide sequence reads TGCGCCAGCAGCTTGGCTGGGGGCCTCAACCCTAACTATGGCTACACCTTC. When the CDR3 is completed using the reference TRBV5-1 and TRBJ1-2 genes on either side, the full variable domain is KAGVTQTPRYLIKTRGQQVTLSCSPISGHRSVSWYQQTPGQGLQFLFEYFSETQRNKGNFPGRFSGRQFSNSRSEMNVSTLELGDSALYLCASSLAGGLNPNYGYTFGSGTRLTVV.